This T cell receptor beta chain was profiled in a study of vaccination and CD4 T cells after COVID-19. The overall study: Taking of post-vaccine samples occurred a median approximately 67 days after dose two (range 14 to 241).

Cultured CD4+ T cell DNA was sequenced using the Oncomine TCR Beta short-read assay. Scientists extracted genomic DNA from CD4+ T cells grown in culture. TCRdb used MiXCR to reprocess the PCR reads, holding one entry per CDR3 protein. The profile shows about 20,000 distinct CDR3 sequences, 43% of them singletons. Specified treatment: approximately 9-day PBMC culture with coronavirus spike peptide pools or control peptides (ViraFEST assay). With 8.5 to 10 ug/ml peptide pools and roughly 9.8 IU/ml IL-2, PBMCs were cultured at about 2.2 million per well. From germline, CDR1 is DFQATT and CDR2 SNEGSKA (reference sequence). V was pared by 6 bases and J by 3 bases, with 24 bases between. CDR3 length: 16 amino acids. As regards this clonotype: Its specificity is not known.

The chain couples TRBV20-1 to TRBJ2-7, with D perhaps given as TRBD1 or TRBD2 (7 bases each). This receptor was identified in a human donor who had recovered from COVID-19. The source was CD4+ T cells from blood, cultured in vitro, collected after SARS-CoV-2 vaccination. CDR3 sequence (DNA): TGCAGTGCCGACCCCCTTAGAACAGGGGAGGGCTACGAGCAGTACTTC. Amino acid sequence: CSADPLRTGEGYEQYF.